A single TCR beta chain is shown here with its context. It has no known antigen specificity. No much larger clone is present one base from it, and per-base qualities are unavailable. The CDR3 sequence holds 17 residues, the cysteine and phenylalanine included. Of all the DNA, just the CDR3 is kept, 51 bases in frame from base 1. Trimmed from V: 3 bases; trimmed from J: 4 bases; junction bases lacking a gene match: 11. The CDR1 and CDR2 encoded by the germline V gene (reference sequence) are WNHNN and SYGVQD. This sample was taken from a study of cytomegalovirus exposure and HLA in healthy donors (TCRdb year 2017). With regard to the full study: An earlier analysis of approximately 640 of the donors reported more than 250 Gb of sequence data and around 120 million unique TCR beta sequences from about 179 million T cells. The study aimed to test whether signatures of past pathogen exposure could be identified by cataloging public T cell receptors. About 330 gigabases of sequencing data and tens of millions of unique TCR sequences made up an early release that covered about 640 HLA-typed donors. Of the 350 to 400 genotyped donors, approximately 80% fell in the genetic ancestry cluster associated with self-reported Caucasian donors. A handful of DR-DQ haplotypes were handled as single units for association and clustering because linkage in the cohort was strong. Typing coverage varied by locus: roughly 629-630 donors for A, B, C, DRB1 and DQB1; 522 for DQA1; nearly 610 for DPA1; about 450 for DPB1. Rather than using new phenotypic data, the later analysis identified candidate immune exposures from TCR beta sequences and from how often those sequences occurred across donors. Every discovery cohort repertoire had been produced on one sequencing platform. Among about 400 genotyped donors of the cohort, an average of roughly 230,000 unique TCR beta nucleotide sequences was sequenced per donor, of which roughly 18% were non-productive. A later analysis re-examined previously published TCR beta repertoires from just over 650 donors and added high-resolution HLA genotyping to investigate patterns of TCR occurrence. High-throughput TCR immunosequencing, statistical association of individual TCRs with disease status, and machine learning were combined to predict cytomegalovirus infection status. The study profiled the T cell repertoires of 500 to 800 subjects by immunosequencing and related them to cytomegalovirus serostatus. Both class I and class II loci were covered by HLA typing, at four-digit resolution. Donor age, sex, ethnicity and CMV serostatus were compiled alongside the repertoire data. An earlier analysis of a few hundred of the donors applied high-throughput TCR beta sequencing to assess whether each TCR beta V gene segment acted as functional or pseudogenic. A later genetic analysis used genome-wide SNP genotypes for about 65% of the roughly 700 donors, treating that subset as a discovery cohort. In addition to the first cohort of about 650 subjects, a separate validation cohort of over 90 different subjects was used. Study-wide findings and limitations: Because HLA typing was missing for some donors at each locus, association tests included only the typed subset. The only immune exposure information available for the cohort was CMV serostatus. In an earlier analysis of some 500 of the donors, most TCR beta V segments were observed in productive rearrangements about 87% or about 30% of the time, broadly matching IMGT annotations. In vitro tests confirmed that a few of the cytomegalovirus-associated TCR beta chains recognize cytomegalovirus antigens. It was suggested by the authors that the approach could potentially be generalized to other disease states and immunological phenotypes. A further reported finding was that TCR beta sequences accurately predicted the HLA-A and HLA-B alleles for most subjects in the first cohort. Presence/absence analyses assumed roughly uniform sequencing depth across donors, an assumption that may not hold. Linkage disequilibrium might explain the correlated functional status among segregating V segments, but an unknown experimental factor could not be excluded. A later analysis associated 16,951 TCR beta sequences with specific HLA alleles at a false discovery rate of 0.05. Most TCR sequences were seen in very few donors, while some public TCRs were found in many individuals. According to a later genetic analysis, donors in an Asian-associated ancestry cluster had fewer N-insertions in productive TCRs than the approximately 630-donor mean. An association between a missense DCLRE1C variant and V-gene and J-gene trimming of TCR beta chains was found in a later genetic analysis and replicated in an independent cohort. In this cohort, only TCR beta chains were sequenced, and detectable features were limited by the absence of alpha or paired-chain data. According to a later analysis, most CMV-associated TCR beta chains appeared to be HLA-restricted, and the HLA associations seemed to be driven largely by CMV exposure. A group of highly shared sequence variants was considered likely to be a technical artifact of the sequencing pipeline. Strong co-occurrence of HLA alleles, especially DR and DQ, made assigning TCR associations to individual alleles difficult. The earlier analysis of about 600 of the donors excluded fewer than 20 rarely observed V segments, including chromosome 9 orphons, because counts were too low. A later analysis found that TCR association rates varied across HLA loci, with DRB1 alleles showing the most associated TCRs and HLA-C alleles the fewest. Some IMGT-functional V segments, including TRBV6-2 and TRBV6-3, could not be distinguished by the 87-base-pair reads and were therefore excluded. In a later analysis, HLA-associated TCR beta chains were found to be more clonally expanded and to have lower generation probabilities than equally common non-associated chains. A later analysis reported that several top co-occurrence clusters appeared linked to parvovirus B19, influenza, CMV and Epstein-Barr virus. The classifier was reported to diagnose cytomegalovirus status with high specificity and sensitivity in both the original cohort and the validation cohort. A total of 150 to 200 TCR beta chains were listed by the study as associated with cytomegalovirus.

Receptor libraries were prepared by the immunoSEQ multiplex PCR assay. A mixture of 60 forward primers for TCR Vbeta segments and 13 reverse primers for TCR Jbeta segments was used in the multiplex PCR. A multiplex PCR assay on genomic DNA amplified the CDR3 region of rearranged TCR beta genes. On the Illumina HiSeq System, the amplified TCR beta libraries were sequenced as 87-base-pair reads. The source study handled its data this way. Across the 700 or so repertoires, a later analysis counted tens of millions of unique TCR beta chains, around 11 million of which were shared by at least two donors. A nearest-neighbor algorithm error-corrected the raw reads and collapsed the reads into unique sequences, merging closely related sequences to remove PCR and sequencing errors. V, D and J gene segments were assigned by aligning CDR3 sequences to IMGT reference sequences. For a sequence to be retained, a match of at least six nucleotides to both a V gene segment and a J gene segment was required. A rearrangement counted as productive if the CDR3 had no stop codons and remained in frame with V and J, and every other rearrangement counted as non-productive. Following IMGT convention, CDR3 was defined as the stretch from the second conserved V-encoded cysteine to the conserved J-encoded phenylalanine. The earlier analysis of about 590 of the donors excluded sequences that lacked an unambiguous match to a single V gene segment. An earlier analysis of several hundred of the donors called V segments functional above 56.7% productive rearrangements and segregating when the between-donor standard deviation exceeded 5%. A statistical classification framework was developed to diagnose cytomegalovirus status using the catalog of TCR beta chain sequences. A later analysis assigned V and J genes by comparing TCR nucleotide sequences with IMGT/GENE-DB human TR gene sequences. In a later analysis, CDR3 sequences and most-parsimonious VDJ recombination scenarios were assigned using the TCRdist pipeline. In a later analysis, each TCR beta chain was defined by its CDR3 amino acid sequence together with its V-gene family, and reads without a unique V-gene family were excluded. In a later analysis, approximately 590 highly shared, low-generation-probability nucleotide sequences were removed to address suspected cross-contamination and a sequencing artifact. In a later analysis, a clonal expansion index for each public chain was calculated from normalized within-repertoire ranks of inferred template counts. A later analysis computed generation probabilities with a VDJ recombination model fitted to out-of-frame rearrangements, and checked the results against IGoR. Hypergeometric tests were used in a later analysis to score TCR-TCR, TCR-HLA and TCR-CMV co-occurrence, with a repertoire-size bias correction applied to the TCR pairs. False discovery rates were estimated in a later analysis by permuting HLA or CMV assignments 20 times. In a later analysis, co-occurring TCRs were grouped with DBSCAN, and TCRdist sequence similarity was added when clustering was performed within HLA-allele-positive subsets. Repertoires with fewer than 30,000 or more than 120,000 public chains, plus five repertoires with anomalous nucleotide sharing, were excluded from co-occurrence clustering. The immuneACCESS repertoire file appears here via TCRdb, limited to in-frame rearrangements. These files lack a portion of the clones; in checked studies, under half of the deficit traces to unresolved V genes, and the cause of the others is not known. The D gene and trimming were derived from the DNA, and the V and J assignments and clone size from that table. Recorded for this sample are under 150,000 clones; around 72% of them occurred a single time. The top ten hold approximately 2.9% of the sample.

The cohort comprised some 730 healthy bone marrow donors. Cohort members were all nominally healthy when sampled, although unrecorded immune exposures were likely present. Of the 670 or so cohort members, around 290 had a positive CMV serostatus and 350 to 450 had a negative one, while no CMV serostatus was recorded for the donor. A peripheral blood sample was collected from each donor, and TCR beta sequencing was performed on peripheral blood mononuclear cells. The Qiagen DNeasy Blood Extraction Kit was used to extract genomic DNA from the blood cell samples. The receptor chain draws on TRBV10-1 and TRBJ2-3, and 9 bases in between align with TRBD2. This clonotype was obtained from a human donor in good health. Sequenced material: PBMCs. DNA sequence: TGCGCCAGCAGTGAATCTCAGCGGGAGGTTTGTTCAGATACGCAGTATTTT. Its product reads: CASSESQREVCSDTQYF.